The present T cell receptor beta chain was sequenced within a study of PD-1 and CTLA-4 blockade in melanoma. Germline V gene sequence: CDR1 SGHDT, CDR2 YYEEEE. With 1 base removed from V and 1 base from J, the gap between germline ends came to 6 bases. The CDR3 is made up of 14 amino acids. The table came from immunoSEQ multiplex PCR; TCRdb's copy has only in-frame clones and leaves some out. This table holds some 21,000 clones, approximately 88% found once. The specimen was CD8+ T cells from peripheral blood, collected before anti-PD-1 treatment. V and J are TRBV5-6 and TRBJ1-5; D not resolved. The TCR originated in a human donor with melanoma. CDR3 DNA sequence: TGTGCCAGCAGCTTGACGGAAAGCAATCAGCCCCAGCATTTT. Protein product: CASSLTESNQPQHF.